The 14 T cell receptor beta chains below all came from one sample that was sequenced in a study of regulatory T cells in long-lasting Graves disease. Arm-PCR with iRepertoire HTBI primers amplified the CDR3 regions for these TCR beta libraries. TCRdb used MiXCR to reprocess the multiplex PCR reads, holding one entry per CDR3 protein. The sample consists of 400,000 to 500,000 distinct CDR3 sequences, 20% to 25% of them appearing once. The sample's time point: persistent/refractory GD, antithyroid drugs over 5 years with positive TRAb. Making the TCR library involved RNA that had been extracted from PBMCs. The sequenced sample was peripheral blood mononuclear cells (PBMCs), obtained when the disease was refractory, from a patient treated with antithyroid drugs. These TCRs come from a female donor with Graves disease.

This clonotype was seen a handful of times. Written as DNA, the CDR3 is TGTGCCAGCAGCCCCACACAGGGGACCGGGGAGCTGTTTTTT. Residues: CASSPTQGTGELFF. The chain employs TRBV5-6 and TRBJ2-2; 7 bases map to TRBD1. The trim removed 4 bases at V and 5 bases at J, leaving 5 bases unmatched. The CDR3 sequence is 14 residues long. CDR1 SGHDT and CDR2 YYEEEE come from the germline V gene.

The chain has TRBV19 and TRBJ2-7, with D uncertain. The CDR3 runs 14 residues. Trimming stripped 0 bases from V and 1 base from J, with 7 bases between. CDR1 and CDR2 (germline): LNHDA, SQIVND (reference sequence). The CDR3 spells CASSIDPASYEQYF. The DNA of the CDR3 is TGTGCCAGTAGTATAGATCCAGCTTCCTACGAGCAGTACTTC.

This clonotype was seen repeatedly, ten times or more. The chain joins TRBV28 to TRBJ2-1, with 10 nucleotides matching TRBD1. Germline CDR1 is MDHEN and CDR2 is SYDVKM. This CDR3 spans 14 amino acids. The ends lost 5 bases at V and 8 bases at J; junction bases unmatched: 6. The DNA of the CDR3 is TGTGCCAGCAGTAAAAGACAGGGGGCCCATGAGCAGTTCTTC. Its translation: CASSKRQGAHEQFF.

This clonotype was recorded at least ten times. CDR3 loop: CASSEFSQRNEKLFF. CDR3 in DNA: TGTGCCAGCAGTGAGTTTTCACAGAGGAATGAAAAACTGTTTTTT. This chain joins TRBV2 and TRBJ1-4; unclear D gene. The CDR3 contains 15 residues. Deletions cut 3 bases from V and 5 bases from J, with 13 bases between. The germline gives CDR1 SNHLY, CDR2 FYNNEI.

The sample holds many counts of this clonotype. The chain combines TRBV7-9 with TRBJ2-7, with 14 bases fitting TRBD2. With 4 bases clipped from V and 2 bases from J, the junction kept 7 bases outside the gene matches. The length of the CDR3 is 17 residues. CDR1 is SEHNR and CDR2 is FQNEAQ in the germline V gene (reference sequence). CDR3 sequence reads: CASSSGTSGRGAYEQYF. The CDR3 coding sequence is TGTGCCAGCAGCTCCGGGACTAGCGGGAGAGGAGCCTACGAGCAGTACTTC.

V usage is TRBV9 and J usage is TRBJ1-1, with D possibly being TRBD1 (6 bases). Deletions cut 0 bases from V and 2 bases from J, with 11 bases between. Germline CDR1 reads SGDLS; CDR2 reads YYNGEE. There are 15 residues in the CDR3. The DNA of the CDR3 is TGTGCCAGCAGCGTAGGGGCAGGGGATAACACTGAAGCTTTCTTT. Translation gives CASSVGAGDNTEAFF.

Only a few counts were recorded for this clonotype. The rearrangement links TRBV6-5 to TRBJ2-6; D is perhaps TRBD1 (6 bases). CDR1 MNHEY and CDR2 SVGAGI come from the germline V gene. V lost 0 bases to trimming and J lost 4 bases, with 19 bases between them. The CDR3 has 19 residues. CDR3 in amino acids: CASSYSFAGQFSGANVLTF. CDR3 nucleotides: TGTGCCAGCAGTTACTCATTCGCCGGACAGTTCTCCGGGGCCAACGTCCTGACTTTC.

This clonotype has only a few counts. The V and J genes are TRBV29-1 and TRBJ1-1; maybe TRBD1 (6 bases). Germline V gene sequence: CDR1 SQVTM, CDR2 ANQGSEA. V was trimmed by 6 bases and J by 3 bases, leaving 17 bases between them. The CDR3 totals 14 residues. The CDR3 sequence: CSVTLQGSDTEAFF. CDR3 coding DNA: TGCAGCGTGACATTACAGGGTTCTGACACTGAAGCTTTCTTT.

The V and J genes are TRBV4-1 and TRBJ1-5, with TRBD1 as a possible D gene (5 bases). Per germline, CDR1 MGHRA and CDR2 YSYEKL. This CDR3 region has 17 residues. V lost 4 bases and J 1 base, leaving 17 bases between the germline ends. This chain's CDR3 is CASSRIPPGRSNQPQHF. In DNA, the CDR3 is TGCGCCAGCAGCCGCATACCTCCAGGGCGAAGCAATCAGCCCCAGCATTTT.

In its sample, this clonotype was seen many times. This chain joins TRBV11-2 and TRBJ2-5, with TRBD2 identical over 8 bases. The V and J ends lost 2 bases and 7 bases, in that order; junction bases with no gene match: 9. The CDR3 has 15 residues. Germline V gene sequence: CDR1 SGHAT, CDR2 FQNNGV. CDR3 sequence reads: CASSLLEAGDGTQYF. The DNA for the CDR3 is TGTGCCAGCAGCTTACTGGAAGCGGGAGACGGGACCCAGTACTTC.

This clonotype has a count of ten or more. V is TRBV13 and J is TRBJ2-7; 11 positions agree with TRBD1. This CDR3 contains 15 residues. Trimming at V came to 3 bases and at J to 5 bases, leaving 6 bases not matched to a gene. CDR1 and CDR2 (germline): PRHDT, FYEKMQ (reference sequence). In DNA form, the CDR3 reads TGTGCCAGCAGCTTCCATCCGGGACAGGGGGACGAGCAGTACTTC. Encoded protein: CASSFHPGQGDEQYF.

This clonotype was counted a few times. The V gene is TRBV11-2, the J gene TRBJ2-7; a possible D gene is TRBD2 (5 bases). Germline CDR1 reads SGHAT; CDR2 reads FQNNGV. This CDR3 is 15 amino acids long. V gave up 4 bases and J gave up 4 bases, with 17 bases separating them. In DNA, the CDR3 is TGTGCCAGCAGCTCTAGCACAGTAATTGGGTACGAGCAGTACTTC. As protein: CASSSSTVIGYEQYF. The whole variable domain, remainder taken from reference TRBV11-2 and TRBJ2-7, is EAGVAQSPRYKIIEKRQSVAFWCNPISGHATLYWYQQILGQGPKLLIQFQNNGVVDDSQLPKDRFSAERLKGVDSTLKIQPAKLEDSAVYLCASSSSTVIGYEQYFGPGTRLTVT.

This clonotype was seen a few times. CDR3 nucleotide sequence: TGTGCCACCAGTGCAGGTGGGGAGAGCTCCTACAATGAGCAGTTCTTC. Translated: CATSAGGESSYNEQFF. The chain couples TRBV24-1 to TRBJ2-1; weak D call: TRBD2 (5 bases). Per germline, CDR1 KGHDR and CDR2 SFDVKD. There are 16 residues in the CDR3. V shed 5 bases and J shed 0 bases, with 13 bases lying between them.

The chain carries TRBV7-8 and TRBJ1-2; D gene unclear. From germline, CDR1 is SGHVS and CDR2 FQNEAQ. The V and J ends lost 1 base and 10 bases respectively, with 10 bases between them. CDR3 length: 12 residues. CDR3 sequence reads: CASSLGRVDYTF. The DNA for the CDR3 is TGTGCCAGCAGCTTAGGGCGGGTAGACTACACCTTC.